This T cell receptor (beta chain) was captured in a study of blood T cell repertoires in COVID-19. Study context: Sites across the United States, Italy and Spain contributed samples from acute and convalescent COVID-19. In each case, the material was cDNA or gDNA derived from T cells, B-cell-depleted T cells, or PBMCs.

This CDR3 has 17 amino acids. V trimming: 4 bases; J trimming: 5 bases; junction bases outside the gene matches: 10. Germline assignment: CDR1 SGHRS and CDR2 YFSETQ. Some clones are missing from TCRdb's copy, which holds only in-frame ones; the method was immunoSEQ multiplex PCR. The sample lists about 460,000 clones, approximately 90% seen once, with roughly 8.5% in the top ten. Recovered Cohort 3 donors showed two negative PCRs, clearance, or symptom resolution. The sequence was obtained from an older woman who had recovered from COVID-19. The V gene is TRBV5-1, the J gene TRBJ2-2, with 11 bases identical to TRBD2. Sequencing was carried out using PBMCs or T cells enriched from blood (not recorded which). The CDR3 region has the DNA TGCGCCAGCAGCAGATTCCCGGGACTAGCGGCTACCGGGGAGCTGTTTTTT. This gives the protein CASSRFPGLAATGELFF. The full variable domain, in which reference TRBV5-1 and TRBJ2-2 provide the parts outside the CDR3, is KAGVTQTPRYLIKTRGQQVTLSCSPISGHRSVSWYQQTPGQGLQFLFEYFSETQRNKGNFPGRFSGRQFSNSRSEMNVSTLELGDSALYLCASSRFPGLAATGELFFGEGSRLTVL.